The 4 T cell receptor beta chains below all came from one sample that was sequenced in a study of T cells after somatic rescue of genetic block. The method was immunoSEQ multiplex PCR; TCRdb's version includes in-frame clones alone and lacks a portion of them. This table has tens of thousands of clones, roughly 91% appearing once. The sample consisted of peripheral blood mononuclear cells (PBMCs). These receptors originate from a man aged 25-40 years.

The V gene is TRBV7-9, the J gene TRBJ1-1; D is uncertain. Trimming removed 5 bases from V and 6 bases from J, with 13 bases in between. The germline V gene encodes CDR1 SEHNR and CDR2 FQNEAQ (reference sequence). The CDR3 length is 13 residues. In DNA, the CDR3 is TGTGCCAGCAGCCCCTTTTTTGGGCCTGAAGCTTTCTTT. Translation gives CASSPFFGPEAFF.

The CDR3 DNA reads TGTGCCAGCAGTTTAGCCCTTAACACTGAAGCTTTCTTT. Amino acid sequence: CASSLALNTEAFF. This chain joins TRBV28 and TRBJ1-1; D not resolved. This CDR3 contains 13 residues. Trimming removed 2 bases at V and 2 bases at J, with 6 bases between. Germline loops: CDR1 MDHEN, CDR2 SYDVKM.

The chain combines TRBV25-1 with TRBJ2-5; 7 bases are shared with TRBD2. The CDR3 runs 16 residues. J lost 6 bases, V lost 3 bases, and 13 bases had no gene match. Per germline, CDR1 MGHDK and CDR2 SYGVNS. CDR3 residues: CASSDSGTGGLKTQYF. In DNA form, the CDR3 reads TGTGCCAGCAGTGATTCCGGGACGGGGGGTCTGAAGACCCAGTACTTC. The full variable domain, rest sourced from reference TRBV25-1 and TRBJ2-5, is EADIYQTPRYLVIGTGKKITLECSQTMGHDKMYWYQQDPGMELHLIHYSYGVNSTEKGDLSSESTVSRIRTEHFPLTLESARPSHTSQYLCASSDSGTGGLKTQYFGPGTRLLVL.

The V and J genes are TRBV13 and TRBJ1-6; 7 bases are shared with TRBD1. V shed 3 bases, J shed 5 bases, and the junction held 7 bases outside the gene matches. CDR1 is PRHDT and CDR2 is FYEKMQ in the germline V gene (reference sequence). The CDR3 runs 16 residues. CDR3 sequence (DNA): TGTGCCAGCAGCTTCGGGATGGGGACAGATAATTCACCCCTCCACTTT. It yields the protein CASSFGMGTDNSPLHF.